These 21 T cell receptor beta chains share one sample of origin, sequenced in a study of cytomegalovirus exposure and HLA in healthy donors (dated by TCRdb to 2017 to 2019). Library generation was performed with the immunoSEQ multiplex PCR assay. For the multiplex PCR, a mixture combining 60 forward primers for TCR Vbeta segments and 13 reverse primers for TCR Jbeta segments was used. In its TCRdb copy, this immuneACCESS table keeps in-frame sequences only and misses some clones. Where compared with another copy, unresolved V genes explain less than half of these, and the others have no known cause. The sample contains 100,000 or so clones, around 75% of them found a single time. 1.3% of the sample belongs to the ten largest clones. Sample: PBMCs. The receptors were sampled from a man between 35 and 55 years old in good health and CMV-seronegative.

CDR3 amino acids: CASSPNRGRGYEQYF. The CDR3 DNA sequence: TGTGCCAGCAGCCCGAACAGGGGTCGGGGCTACGAGCAGTACTTC. The chain joins TRBV7-9 to TRBJ2-7; 7 positions match TRBD1. After removal of 5 bases from V and 3 bases from J, the junction contained 10 bases not matched to a gene. Per the germline V gene, CDR1 is SEHNR and CDR2 is FQNEAQ (reference sequence). The length of the CDR3 is 15 residues.

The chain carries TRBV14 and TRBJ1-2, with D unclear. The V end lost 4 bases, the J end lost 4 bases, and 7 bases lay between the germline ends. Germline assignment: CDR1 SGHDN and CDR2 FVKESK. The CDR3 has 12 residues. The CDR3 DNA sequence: TGTGCCAGCAGCCCAATGCGCTATGGCTACACCTTC. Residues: CASSPMRYGYTF. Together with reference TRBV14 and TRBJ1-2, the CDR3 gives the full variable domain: EAGVTQFPSHSVIEKGQTVTLRCDPISGHDNLYWYRRVMGKEIKFLLHFVKESKQDESGMPNNRFLAERTGGTYSTLKVQPAELEDSGVYFCASSPMRYGYTFGSGTRLTVV.

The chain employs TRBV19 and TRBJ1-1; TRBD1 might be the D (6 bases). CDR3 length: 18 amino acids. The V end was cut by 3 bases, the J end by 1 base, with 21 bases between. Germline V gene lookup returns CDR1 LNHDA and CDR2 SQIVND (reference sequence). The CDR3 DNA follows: TGTGCCAGTAGTATGGAGGGAAGGGGCCGGGGGGCGAACACTGAAGCTTTCTTT. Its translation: CASSMEGRGRGANTEAFF.

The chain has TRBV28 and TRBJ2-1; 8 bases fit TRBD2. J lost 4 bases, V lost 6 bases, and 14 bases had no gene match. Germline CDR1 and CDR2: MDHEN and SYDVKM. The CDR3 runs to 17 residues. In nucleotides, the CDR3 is TGTGCCAGCAGCCCTTGGGCGGGGGGCGGGCATTACAATGAGCAGTTCTTC. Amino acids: CASSPWAGGGHYNEQFF.

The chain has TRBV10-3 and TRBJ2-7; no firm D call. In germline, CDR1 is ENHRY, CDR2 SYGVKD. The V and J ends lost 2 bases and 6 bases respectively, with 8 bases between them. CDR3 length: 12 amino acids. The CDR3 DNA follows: TGTGCCATCAGTGAGGAAGCGCTCGAGCAGTACTTC. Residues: CAISEEALEQYF.

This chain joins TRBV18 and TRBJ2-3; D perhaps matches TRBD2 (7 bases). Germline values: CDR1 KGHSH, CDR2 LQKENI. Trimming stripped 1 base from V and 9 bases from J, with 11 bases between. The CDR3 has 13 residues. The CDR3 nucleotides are TGTGCCAGCTCACCACAGGGGGGGGAGACGCAGTATTTT. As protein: CASSPQGGETQYF. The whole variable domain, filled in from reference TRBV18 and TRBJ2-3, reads NAGVMQNPRHLVRRRGQEARLRCSPMKGHSHVYWYRQLPEEGLKFMVYLQKENIIDESGMPKERFSAEFPKEGPSILRIQQVVRGDSAAYFCASSPQGGETQYFGPGTRLTVL.

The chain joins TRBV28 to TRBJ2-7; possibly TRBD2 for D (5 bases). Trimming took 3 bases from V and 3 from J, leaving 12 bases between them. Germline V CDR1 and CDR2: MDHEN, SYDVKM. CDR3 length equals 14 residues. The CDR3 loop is CASSFPYGSYEQYF. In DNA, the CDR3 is TGTGCCAGCAGTTTTCCGTATGGGAGCTACGAGCAGTACTTC. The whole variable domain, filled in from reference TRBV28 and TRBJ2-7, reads DVKVTQSSRYLVKRTGEKVFLECVQDMDHENMFWYRQDPGLGLRLIYFSYDVKMKEKGDIPEGYSVSREKKERFSLILESASTNQTSMYLCASSFPYGSYEQYFGPGTRLTVT.

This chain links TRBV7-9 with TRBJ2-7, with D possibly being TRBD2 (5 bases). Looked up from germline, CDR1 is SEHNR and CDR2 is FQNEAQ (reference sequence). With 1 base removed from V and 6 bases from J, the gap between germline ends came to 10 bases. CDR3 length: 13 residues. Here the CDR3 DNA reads TGTGCCAGCAGCTTAGGGGTGGCGGGCGAGCAGTACTTC. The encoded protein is CASSLGVAGEQYF.

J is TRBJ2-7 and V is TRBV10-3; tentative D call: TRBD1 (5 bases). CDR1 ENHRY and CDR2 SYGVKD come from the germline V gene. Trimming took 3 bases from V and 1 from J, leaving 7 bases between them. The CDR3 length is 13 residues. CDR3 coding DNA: TGTGCCATCAGTGAAGGGGCTTCCTACGAGCAGTACTTC. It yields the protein CAISEGASYEQYF.

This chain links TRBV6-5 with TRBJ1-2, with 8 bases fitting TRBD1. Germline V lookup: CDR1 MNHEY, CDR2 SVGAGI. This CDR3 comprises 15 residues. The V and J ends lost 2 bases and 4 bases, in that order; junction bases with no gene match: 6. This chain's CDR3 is CASSYAHTGGYGYTF. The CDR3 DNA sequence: TGTGCCAGCAGTTACGCCCACACAGGGGGCTATGGCTACACCTTC.

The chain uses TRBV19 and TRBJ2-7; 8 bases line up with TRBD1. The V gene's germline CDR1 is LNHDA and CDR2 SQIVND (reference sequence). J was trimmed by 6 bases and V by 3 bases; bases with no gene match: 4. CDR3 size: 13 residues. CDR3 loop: CASSIWGQVEQYF. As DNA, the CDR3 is TGTGCCAGTAGTATTTGGGGACAGGTCGAGCAGTACTTC.

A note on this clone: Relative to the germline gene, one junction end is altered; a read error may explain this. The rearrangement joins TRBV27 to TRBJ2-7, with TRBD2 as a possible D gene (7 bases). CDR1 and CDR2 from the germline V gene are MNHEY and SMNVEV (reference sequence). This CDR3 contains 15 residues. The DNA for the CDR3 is TGTGTCAGCATCCCGAGGGGGGGGGCCTTGGGAGAGCAGTACTTC. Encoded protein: CVSIPRGGALGEQYF.

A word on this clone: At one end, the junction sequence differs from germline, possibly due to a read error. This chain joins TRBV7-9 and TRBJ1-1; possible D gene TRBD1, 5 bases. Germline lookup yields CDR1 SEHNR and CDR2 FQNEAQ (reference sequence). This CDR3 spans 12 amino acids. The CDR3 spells CSSREANTEAFF. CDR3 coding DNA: TGTTCCAGCAGGGAGGCGAACACTGAAGCTTTCTTT. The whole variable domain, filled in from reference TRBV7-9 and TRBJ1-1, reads DTGVSQNPRHKITKRGQNVTFRCDPISEHNRLYWYRQTLGQGPEFLTYFQNEAQLEKSRLLSDRFSAERPKGSFSTLEIQRTEQGDSAMYLCSSREANTEAFFGQGTRLTVV.

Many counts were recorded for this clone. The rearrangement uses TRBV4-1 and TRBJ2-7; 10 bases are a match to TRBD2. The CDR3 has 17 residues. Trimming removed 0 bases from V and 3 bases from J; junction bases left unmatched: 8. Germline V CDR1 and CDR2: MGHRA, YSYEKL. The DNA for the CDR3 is TGCGCCAGCAGCCAAGATCGGGGTAGCGGGGGGCTCTACGAGCAGTACTTC. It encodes CASSQDRGSGGLYEQYF.

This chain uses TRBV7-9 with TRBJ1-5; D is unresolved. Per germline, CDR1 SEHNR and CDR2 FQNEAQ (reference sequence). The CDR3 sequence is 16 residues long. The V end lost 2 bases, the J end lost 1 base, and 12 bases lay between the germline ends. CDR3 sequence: CASSLSGVGSNQPQHF. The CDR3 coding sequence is TGTGCCAGCAGCTTAAGCGGCGTCGGGAGCAATCAGCCCCAGCATTTT.

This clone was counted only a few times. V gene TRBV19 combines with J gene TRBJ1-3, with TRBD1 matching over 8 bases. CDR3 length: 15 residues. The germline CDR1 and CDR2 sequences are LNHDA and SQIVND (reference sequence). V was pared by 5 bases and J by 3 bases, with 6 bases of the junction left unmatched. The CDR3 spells CASSPDRAGGNTIYF. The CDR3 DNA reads TGTGCCAGTAGTCCGGACAGGGCTGGTGGAAACACCATATATTTT. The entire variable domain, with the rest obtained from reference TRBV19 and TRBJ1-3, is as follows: DGGITQSPKYLFRKEGQNVTLSCEQNLNHDAMYWYRQDPGQGLRLIYYSQIVNDFQKGDIAEGYSVSREKKESFPLTVTSAQKNPTAFYLCASSPDRAGGNTIYFGEGSWLTVV.

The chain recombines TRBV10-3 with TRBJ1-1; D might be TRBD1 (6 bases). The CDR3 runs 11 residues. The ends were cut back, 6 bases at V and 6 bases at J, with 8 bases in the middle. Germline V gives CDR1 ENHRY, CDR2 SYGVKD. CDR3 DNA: TGTGCCATCAGACAGGGCGCTGAAGCTTTCTTT. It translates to CAIRQGAEAFF.

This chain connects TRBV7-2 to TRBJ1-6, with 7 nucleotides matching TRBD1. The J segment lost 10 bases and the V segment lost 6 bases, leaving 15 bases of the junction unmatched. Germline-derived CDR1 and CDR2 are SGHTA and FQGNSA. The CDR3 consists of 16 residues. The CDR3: CASSLSPGQHQSPLHF. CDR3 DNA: TGTGCCAGCAGTTTGTCTCCGGGACAGCATCAGTCACCCCTCCACTTT. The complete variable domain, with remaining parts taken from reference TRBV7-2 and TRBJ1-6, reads GAGVSQSPSNKVTEKGKDVELRCDPISGHTALYWYRQSLGQGLEFLIYFQGNSAPDKSGLPSDRFSAERTGGSVSTLTIQRTQQEDSAVYLCASSLSPGQHQSPLHFGNGTRLTVT.

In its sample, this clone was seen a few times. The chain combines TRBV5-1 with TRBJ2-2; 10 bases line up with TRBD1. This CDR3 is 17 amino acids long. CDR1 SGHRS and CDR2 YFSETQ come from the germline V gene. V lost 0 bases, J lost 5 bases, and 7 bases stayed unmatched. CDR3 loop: CASSLGFGTGATGELFF. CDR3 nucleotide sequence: TGCGCCAGCAGCTTGGGCTTTGGGACAGGGGCGACCGGGGAGCTGTTTTTT.

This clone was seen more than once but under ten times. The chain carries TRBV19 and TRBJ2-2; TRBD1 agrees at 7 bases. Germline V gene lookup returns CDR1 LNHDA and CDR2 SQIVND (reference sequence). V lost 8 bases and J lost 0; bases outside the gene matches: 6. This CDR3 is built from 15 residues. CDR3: CASRSGTANTGELFF. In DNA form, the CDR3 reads TGTGCCAGTCGATCCGGGACAGCGAACACCGGGGAGCTGTTTTTT.

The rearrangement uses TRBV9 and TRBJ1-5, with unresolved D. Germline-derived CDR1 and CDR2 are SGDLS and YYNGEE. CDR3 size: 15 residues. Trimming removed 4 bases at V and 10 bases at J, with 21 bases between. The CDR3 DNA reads TGTGCCAGCAGCCGCGAAGGGAGCGGGGTTTATCCCCAGCATTTT. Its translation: CASSREGSGVYPQHF.